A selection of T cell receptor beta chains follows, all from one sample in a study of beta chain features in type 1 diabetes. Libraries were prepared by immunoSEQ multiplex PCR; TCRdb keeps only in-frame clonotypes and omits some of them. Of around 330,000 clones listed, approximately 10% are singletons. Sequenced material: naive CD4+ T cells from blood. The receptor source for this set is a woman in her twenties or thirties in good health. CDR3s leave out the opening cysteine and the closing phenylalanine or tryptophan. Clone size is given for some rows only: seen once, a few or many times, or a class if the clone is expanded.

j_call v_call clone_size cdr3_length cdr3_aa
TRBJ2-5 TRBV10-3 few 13 AISESAGFVREQY
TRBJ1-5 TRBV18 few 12 ASSPDTENQPQH
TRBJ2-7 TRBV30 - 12 AWSVLTGAYEQY
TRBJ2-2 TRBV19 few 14 ASSIAASVNTGELF
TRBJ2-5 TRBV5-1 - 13 ASSLTPGAVETQY
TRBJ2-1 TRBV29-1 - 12 SVERSRSYNEQF
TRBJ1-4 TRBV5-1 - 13 ASSLAPDRNEKLF
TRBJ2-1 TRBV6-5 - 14 ASSFGQDRTYNEQF
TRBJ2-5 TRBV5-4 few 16 ASSRGSLPGGPRETQY
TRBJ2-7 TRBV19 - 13 ASGPVGTGGYEQY
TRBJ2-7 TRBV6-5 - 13 ASSYSRRSVHEQY
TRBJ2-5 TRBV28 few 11 ASSYSGKETQY
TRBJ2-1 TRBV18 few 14 ASSPTLAGAYNEQF
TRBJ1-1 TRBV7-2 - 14 ASSLETFGENTEAF
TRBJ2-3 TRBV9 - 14 ASSVGLAGNTDTQY